The 25 T cell receptor beta chains below come from one sample, sequenced in a study of cytomegalovirus exposure and HLA in healthy donors. Use of 60 Vbeta and 13 Jbeta primers characterized the PCR. The assay was immunoSEQ multiplex PCR, and TCRdb's table has in-frame clones only and misses some. The sample lists roughly 250,000 clones; approximately 84% were seen once. Material for sequencing was PBMCs. These receptors were taken from a woman aged 40-49 years in good health and CMV-seropositive.

This clone occurred once. The chain combines TRBV28 with TRBJ1-3, with D possibly being TRBD1 (6 bases). V lost 1 base, J lost 4 bases, and 14 bases lay in between. Germline V gene data show CDR1 as MDHEN and CDR2 as SYDVKM. The CDR3 extends over 16 amino acids. The CDR3 spells CASSLFVTGLGNTIYF. The CDR3 nucleotides are TGTGCCAGCAGTTTATTCGTCACAGGGCTCGGAAACACCATATATTTT. Full variable domain (remainder filled in from reference TRBV28 and TRBJ1-3): DVKVTQSSRYLVKRTGEKVFLECVQDMDHENMFWYRQDPGLGLRLIYFSYDVKMKEKGDIPEGYSVSREKKERFSLILESASTNQTSMYLCASSLFVTGLGNTIYFGEGSWLTVV.

This sequence joins TRBV27 and TRBJ1-5, with 8 bases that match TRBD1. The CDR3 covers 13 residues. From germline, CDR1 is MNHEY and CDR2 SMNVEV (reference sequence). The V and J ends lost 6 bases and 5 bases, in that order; junction bases with no gene match: 3. This CDR3 is CASRLTGDQPQHF. Here the CDR3 DNA reads TGTGCCAGCAGACTGACAGGGGATCAGCCCCAGCATTTT.

The chain employs TRBV6-1 and TRBJ2-3, with 8 bases fitting TRBD1. With V trimmed by 2 bases and J by 3 bases, 1 base remained unmatched. The CDR3 sequence is 14 residues long. Germline V gene lookup returns CDR1 MNHNS and CDR2 SASEGT. CDR3 region: CASSEQGATDTQYF. Written as DNA, the CDR3 is TGTGCCAGCAGTGAACAGGGGGCGACAGATACGCAGTATTTT.

V is TRBV11-3 and J is TRBJ2-5; maybe TRBD1 (5 bases). The CDR3 runs 15 residues. The V gene's germline CDR1 is SGHNT and CDR2 YENEEA. The ends were cut back, 5 bases at V and 4 bases at J, with 17 bases in the middle. Here the CDR3 reads CASSGRTTQGETQYF. In DNA form, the CDR3 reads TGTGCCAGCAGCGGACGTACTACTCAGGGAGAGACCCAGTACTTC.

The genes are TRBV5-1 and TRBJ2-7, with TRBD2 as a possible D gene (6 bases). Germline lookup yields CDR1 SGHRS and CDR2 YFSETQ. V was clipped by 4 bases and J by 0 bases, with 11 bases between them. The length of the CDR3 is 14 residues. The CDR3 reads CASSPTGVSYEQYF. CDR3 nucleotide sequence: TGCGCCAGCAGCCCGACGGGAGTCTCCTACGAGCAGTACTTC. Supplemented by reference TRBV5-1 and TRBJ2-7, the full variable domain reads KAGVTQTPRYLIKTRGQQVTLSCSPISGHRSVSWYQQTPGQGLQFLFEYFSETQRNKGNFPGRFSGRQFSNSRSEMNVSTLELGDSALYLCASSPTGVSYEQYFGPGTRLTVT.

J is TRBJ2-2 and V is TRBV7-9; 9 nucleotides match TRBD1. Germline CDR1 and CDR2: SEHNR and FQNEAQ (reference sequence). The CDR3 consists of 16 residues. The ends lost 10 bases at V and 1 base at J; junction bases unmatched: 10. CDR3 DNA sequence: TGTGCCATCGTTGGGGGGGGACAGGGGAACACCGGGGAGCTGTTTTTT. Protein sequence: CAIVGGGQGNTGELFF.

The chain recombines TRBV28 with TRBJ1-1; 10 bases align to TRBD1. Germline CDR1 reads MDHEN; CDR2 reads SYDVKM. CDR3 size: 12 residues. The CDR3 is CLTGTGATEAFF. The CDR3 DNA reads as TGTCTCACCGGGACAGGGGCTACTGAAGCTTTCTTT.

The chain combines TRBV7-8 with TRBJ2-2; D remains ambiguous. CDR1 is SGHVS, CDR2 FQNEAQ, per germline. The CDR3 is 15 amino acids. V shed 0 bases and J shed 5 bases, with 10 bases lying between them. DNA of the CDR3: TGTGCCAGCAGCTTAGCGTCAGGTGTTACCGGGGAGCTGTTTTTT. The encoded protein is CASSLASGVTGELFF.

To note about this clone: Sequence at one end of the junction differs from germline and may be a read error. The gene calls are TRBV7-9 and TRBJ1-5; 11 bases agree with TRBD1. Germline assignment: CDR1 SEHNR and CDR2 FQNEAQ (reference sequence). This CDR3 region has 16 residues. DNA for the CDR3: TGTTCCAGCAGCTGGGGGACAGGGGGAAACAATCAGCCCCAGCATTTT. Encoded protein: CSSSWGTGGNNQPQHF.

This clone was recorded only once. The chain couples TRBV5-8 to TRBJ1-2; the D gene is possibly TRBD1 (6 bases). Germline V gives CDR1 SGHTS, CDR2 YDEGEE. The CDR3 contains 14 residues. Trimming removed 0 bases at V and 6 bases at J, with 12 bases between. In DNA, the CDR3 is TGTGCCAGCAGCTTGGAGCAGGGGATGGATGGCTACACCTTC. Residues: CASSLEQGMDGYTF.

This sequence joins TRBV19 and TRBJ1-5, with D maybe TRBD1 (6 bases). V was pared by 7 bases and J by 0 bases, with 19 bases between. This CDR3 is 17 amino acids long. Looked up from germline, CDR1 is LNHDA and CDR2 is SQIVND (reference sequence). CDR3 in amino acids: CASTQSSGTNSNQPQHF. For the CDR3, the DNA is TGTGCCAGTACCCAGTCGTCGGGGACAAATAGCAATCAGCCCCAGCATTTT.

The rearrangement joins TRBV5-4 to TRBJ2-2, with TRBD1 matching over 7 bases. V gave up 6 bases and J gave up 1 base; unmatched junction bases: 12. Germline loops: CDR1 SGHNT, CDR2 YYREEE (reference sequence). This CDR3 is built from 17 residues. In nucleotides, the CDR3 is TGTGCCAGCACCCCCAAAGGGGGCGGAGGGAACACCGGGGAGCTGTTTTTT. It codes for CASTPKGGGGNTGELFF.

J is TRBJ2-7 and V is TRBV7-2, with TRBD2 matching over 12 bases. After removal of 6 bases from V and 0 bases from J, the junction contained 3 bases not matched to a gene. CDR1 is SGHTA and CDR2 is FQGNSA in the germline V gene. The CDR3 length is 15 residues. CDR3 sequence: CASSPTSGSSYEQYF. CDR3 in DNA: TGTGCCAGCAGTCCGACTAGCGGGAGCTCCTACGAGCAGTACTTC.

The chain joins TRBV7-2 to TRBJ2-3; D uncertain. This CDR3 has 14 amino acids. Trimming left V 1 base short and J 1 base short, with 6 bases between. CDR1 is SGHTA and CDR2 is FQGNSA in the germline V gene. Here the CDR3 DNA reads TGTGCCAGCAGCTTAGACATCGGCACAGATACGCAGTATTTT. Protein product: CASSLDIGTDTQYF.

The chain uses TRBV5-1 and TRBJ2-3; D ambiguous. This CDR3 is 14 amino acids long. Germline-derived CDR1 and CDR2 are SGHRS and YFSETQ. Trimming removed 0 bases from V and 2 bases from J, with 7 bases in between. The chain's CDR3 is CASSLVTVTDTQYF. CDR3 DNA sequence: TGCGCCAGCAGCTTGGTTACAGTCACAGATACGCAGTATTTT.

V usage is TRBV2 and J usage is TRBJ2-1; 10 nucleotides align to TRBD2. The junction had 5 bases not matched to a gene; V was cut back by 5 bases and J by 4 bases. The germline CDR1 and CDR2 sequences are SNHLY and FYNNEI. The CDR3 length is 15 residues. CDR3 sequence reads: CASSPLAGAYNEQFF. The CDR3 DNA reads as TGTGCCAGCAGTCCTCTAGCGGGAGCTTACAATGAGCAGTTCTTC.

V usage is TRBV14 and J usage is TRBJ2-2; 7 bases fit TRBD1. From germline, CDR1 is SGHDN and CDR2 FVKESK. J was trimmed by 4 bases and V by 4 bases; bases with no gene match: 6. CDR3 length equals 15 residues. The CDR3 coding sequence is TGTGCCAGCAGCCGAAGACAGGGCATCACCGGGGAGCTGTTTTTT. Its protein product is CASSRRQGITGELFF.

The chain joins TRBV5-1 to TRBJ1-6; 9 bases map to TRBD1. The ends lost 4 bases at V and 10 bases at J; junction bases unmatched: 9. Germline V gene lookup returns CDR1 SGHRS and CDR2 YFSETQ. There are 15 residues in the CDR3. The CDR3 is CASSEGTGIDSPLHF. Here the CDR3 DNA reads TGCGCCAGCAGCGAAGGGACAGGGATTGACTCACCCCTCCACTTT. The whole variable domain, filled in from reference TRBV5-1 and TRBJ1-6, reads KAGVTQTPRYLIKTRGQQVTLSCSPISGHRSVSWYQQTPGQGLQFLFEYFSETQRNKGNFPGRFSGRQFSNSRSEMNVSTLELGDSALYLCASSEGTGIDSPLHFGNGTRLTVT.

The chain couples TRBV28 to TRBJ2-5, with TRBD1 as a possible D gene (6 bases). The V gene lost 10 bases and the J gene lost 5 bases, with 14 bases spanning the gap. The germline V gene encodes CDR1 MDHEN and CDR2 SYDVKM. CDR3 length: 12 amino acids. The CDR3 spells CATKQGGETQYF. The CDR3 DNA is TGTGCCACTAAACAGGGCGGGGAGACCCAGTACTTC.

V gene TRBV6-4 combines with J gene TRBJ2-1; 8 nucleotides align to TRBD1. From germline, CDR1 is MRHNA and CDR2 SNTAGT. The CDR3 has 14 amino acids. Germline trimming cut 0 bases from V and 8 bases from J; bases unmatched to any gene: 3. In DNA form, the CDR3 reads TGTGCCAGCAGTGACTCATCAGGGGGCCATGAGCAGTTCTTC. It yields the protein CASSDSSGGHEQFF.

This clone appeared once. V and J are TRBV7-8 and TRBJ1-1; 8 nucleotides align to TRBD1. Trimming took 2 bases from V and 8 from J; bases not matched to a gene: 7. Germline CDR1 reads SGHVS; CDR2 reads FQNEAQ. The CDR3 has 14 amino acids. CDR3 nucleotide sequence: TGTGCCAGCAGCTTACTCATCACAGGGGGGGAAGCTTTCTTT. This sequence encodes CASSLLITGGEAFF.

In its sample, this clone was seen a few times. The chain has TRBV6-5 and TRBJ1-1; the D gene is possibly TRBD1 (5 bases). This CDR3 has 16 amino acids. Trimming removed 0 bases at V and 4 bases at J, with 15 bases between. Germline-derived CDR1 and CDR2 are MNHEY and SVGAGI. The CDR3 DNA reads TGTGCCAGCAGTTACTCGATTGGGGGGTTGAGCACTGAAGCTTTCTTT. Amino acids: CASSYSIGGLSTEAFF.

The chain links TRBV7-3 to TRBJ2-3; 13 bases map to TRBD2. This CDR3 comprises 21 residues. In germline, CDR1 is SGHTA, CDR2 FQGTGA. V lost 4 bases, J lost 0 bases, and 16 bases stayed unmatched. The CDR3 here is CASSSGLAGDIVKPSTDTQYF. CDR3 nucleotide sequence: TGTGCCAGCAGCTCTGGACTAGCGGGAGATATTGTGAAGCCTAGCACAGATACGCAGTATTTT.

This rearrangement joins TRBV7-9 to TRBJ1-2; 8 bases match TRBD1. V shed 5 bases and J 0 bases; nucleotides not matched to a gene: 8. The CDR3 contains 16 residues. Germline CDR1 SEHNR, CDR2 FQNEAQ (reference sequence). CDR3: CASSPQPGGANYGYTF. The CDR3 DNA is TGTGCCAGCAGCCCGCAACCAGGGGGCGCTAACTATGGCTACACCTTC.

The sample holds one count of this clone. The chain couples TRBV5-1 to TRBJ2-2; 7 positions agree with TRBD2. CDR3 length: 16 amino acids. The J segment lost 5 bases and the V segment lost 4 bases, leaving 11 bases of the junction unmatched. Germline assignment: CDR1 SGHRS and CDR2 YFSETQ. The DNA for the CDR3 is TGCGCCAGCAGCCCGACGGGACTAAAGTTAACCGGGGAGCTGTTTTTT. Protein: CASSPTGLKLTGELFF.